What follows describes a single T cell receptor (beta chain). An end of the junction does not agree with germline; a read error may underlie this. These data are taken from a study of identical twins' blood T cells. Study context: Some 50 million reads covered about 6 alpha-chain and about 6 beta-chain libraries.

The CDR3 totals 14 residues. Per the original methods: Clonotypes per individual ranged from about 85,000 to nearly 550,000. TCRdb passed the 5' RACE reads through MiXCR, listing each CDR3 protein once. The V and J calls shown here were made by TCRdb, not taken from the authors' results. The sample carries 400,000 or so distinct CDR3 sequences, roughly 31% recorded once. Sequences were obtained from PBMCs. The sequence derives from a woman aged 18 to 50 in good health. The rearrangement links TRBV12-3 or TRBV12-4 to TRBJ1-5, with 7 bases that match TRBD1. This CDR3 is CVSAAGQLSSAQHF. The CDR3 DNA is TGTGTCAGCGCCGCGGGACAGCTATCATCTGCCCAGCATTTT.